This note documents a single T cell receptor beta chain sequence. This sample was included in a study of blood T cell repertoires in COVID-19. Repertoires were generated with immunoSEQ multiplex PCR, while TCRdb's copy carries only in-frame clones and drops some. The sample carries approximately 160,000 clones, about four fifths recorded once. Germline values: CDR1 ENHRY, CDR2 SYGVKD. V lost 2 bases to trimming and J lost 0 bases, with 10 bases between them. The CDR3 is made up of 15 amino acids. This chain joins TRBV10-3 and TRBJ1-1, with D uncertain. Sequences were obtained from peripheral blood. The receptor comes from a man in his 60s with active or convalescent COVID-19. The DNA of the CDR3 is TGTGCCATCAGTGAGAGGCGGGCCGTGAACACTGAAGCTTTCTTT. This encodes CAISERRAVNTEAFF.